These 27 T cell receptor beta chains were all obtained from the same sample, sequenced in a study of T-cell memory formation after mild COVID-19. From the 5' RACE reads, TCRdb called clonotypes with MiXCR, one entry per CDR3 protein. This sample has roughly 160,000 distinct CDR3 sequences, with about 9.9% found just once. The sample taken for sequencing was PBMCs or a T cell subset sorted from them (not recorded which). The receptors originated from a young man who had mild COVID-19 (a few samples of this study predate the infection). Cell type and time point are not known.

The chain is built from TRBV2 and TRBJ1-2, with no clear D. The CDR3 runs 14 residues. The germline V and J ends were trimmed by 4 bases and 6 bases, with 15 bases remaining between them. Germline lookup yields CDR1 SNHLY and CDR2 FYNNEI. CDR3 region: CASSVGPSGHGYTF. The CDR3 DNA sequence: TGTGCCAGCAGTGTTGGTCCTTCAGGCCATGGCTACACCTTC.

The chain has TRBV5-1 and TRBJ2-2; TRBD1 matches at 9 bases. This CDR3 has 17 amino acids. J lost 6 bases, V lost 0 bases, and 9 bases had no gene match. CDR1 is SGHRS and CDR2 is YFSETQ in the germline V gene. CDR3 protein: CASSLEPAGQGSGELFF. Here the CDR3 DNA reads TGCGCCAGCAGCTTGGAACCTGCGGGACAGGGTTCCGGGGAGCTGTTTTTT.

J is TRBJ2-7 and V is TRBV7-2; 10 positions match TRBD2. The V and J ends lost 4 bases and 7 bases, in that order; junction bases with no gene match: 13. The CDR3 sequence is 16 residues long. From germline, CDR1 is SGHTA and CDR2 FQGNSA. The CDR3 here is CASSYGRLAGRPEQYF. The CDR3 region has the DNA TGTGCCAGCAGCTATGGCCGACTAGCGGGTCGTCCTGAGCAGTACTTC.

The chain is built from TRBV18 and TRBJ1-5; D gene unclear. Looked up from germline, CDR1 is KGHSH and CDR2 is LQKENI. This CDR3 is built from 13 residues. V lost 3 bases and J 4 bases, leaving 7 bases between the germline ends. The CDR3 is CASSPAFNQPQHF. The DNA for the CDR3 is TGTGCCAGCTCACCGGCTTTTAATCAGCCCCAGCATTTT. Together with reference TRBV18 and TRBJ1-5, the CDR3 gives the full variable domain: NAGVMQNPRHLVRRRGQEARLRCSPMKGHSHVYWYRQLPEEGLKFMVYLQKENIIDESGMPKERFSAEFPKEGPSILRIQQVVRGDSAAYFCASSPAFNQPQHFGDGTRLSIL.

This clonotype occurred a few times. The chain uses TRBV5-1 and TRBJ2-5; 10 positions match TRBD2. V shed 4 bases and J 2 bases; nucleotides not matched to a gene: 5. Germline loops: CDR1 SGHRS, CDR2 YFSETQ. This CDR3 contains 15 residues. CDR3 bases: TGCGCCAGCAGCCACGGACTAGCGGTGCAAGAGACCCAGTACTTC. It yields the protein CASSHGLAVQETQYF. Using reference TRBV5-1 and TRBJ2-5 for the parts outside the CDR3, the full variable domain is KAGVTQTPRYLIKTRGQQVTLSCSPISGHRSVSWYQQTPGQGLQFLFEYFSETQRNKGNFPGRFSGRQFSNSRSEMNVSTLELGDSALYLCASSHGLAVQETQYFGPGTRLLVL.

The rearrangement links TRBV5-1 to TRBJ2-5; tentative D call: TRBD2 (5 bases). Trimming pared 1 base from V and 5 bases from J, leaving 15 bases between. Germline V gene lookup returns CDR1 SGHRS and CDR2 YFSETQ. The CDR3 is 15 amino acids. CDR3 DNA: TGCGCCAGCAGCTTGACCAACACGCCGGGGGAGACCCAGTACTTC. Its translation is CASSLTNTPGETQYF.

The chain combines TRBV20-1 with TRBJ2-5, with TRBD1 matching 7 bases. The ends lost 3 bases at V and 5 bases at J; junction bases unmatched: 9. Germline CDR1 is DFQATT and CDR2 is SNEGSKA (reference sequence). This CDR3 region has 14 residues. CDR3 DNA sequence: TGCAGTGCTAGGGCGTCAGGGGGTCGGGAGACCCAGTACTTC. It codes for CSARASGGRETQYF.

This clonotype was recorded at least ten times. This chain links TRBV4-3 with TRBJ2-5; D gene unclear. The CDR3 covers 17 residues. The V end lost 0 bases, the J end lost 6 bases, and 20 bases lay between the germline ends. Germline CDR1 is LGHNA and CDR2 is YSLEER. The chain's CDR3 is CASSQELPHSARKTQYF. DNA for the CDR3: TGCGCCAGCAGCCAAGAACTCCCCCACTCAGCGCGGAAGACCCAGTACTTC.

This clonotype was detected a few times. The V gene is TRBV20-1, the J gene TRBJ2-1; D is possibly TRBD1 or TRBD2 (5 bases each). The CDR3 contains 13 residues. Per germline, CDR1 DFQATT and CDR2 SNEGSKA (reference sequence). V was shortened by 6 bases and J by 6 bases, with 15 bases between the two germline ends. The CDR3 region has the DNA TGCAGTGCCTCTGGGACGAGAACCAATGAGCAGTTCTTC. This codes for CSASGTRTNEQFF.

This clonotype has just a few counts. At one end the junction does not follow the germline gene, possibly because of a read error. This chain links TRBV7-7 with TRBJ2-2; no clear D gene. Germline loops: CDR1 SSHAT, CDR2 FNYEAQ (reference sequence). The CDR3 totals 14 residues. CDR3 DNA: TGTGCTAGCAGCTTAAGCCCCGAAGGCGGGGAGCTGTTTTTT. Its translation is CASSLSPEGGELFF.

V usage is TRBV28 and J usage is TRBJ1-6, with TRBD1 matching over 8 bases. The V gene's germline CDR1 is MDHEN and CDR2 SYDVKM. The CDR3 has 15 amino acids. Trimming took 2 bases from V and 5 from J; bases not matched to a gene: 2. CDR3 sequence: CASSLLTGDNSPLHF. The CDR3 DNA reads TGTGCCAGCAGTTTACTGACAGGGGATAATTCACCCCTCCACTTT.

Comment on this clonotype: This may come from a read error, since a much larger clone is one base off. The chain links TRBV11-2 to TRBJ1-5; 8 positions agree with TRBD1. The CDR3 totals 15 residues. Germline V CDR1 and CDR2: SGHAT, FQNNGV. The CDR3 bases are TGTTCCAGCAGCCTGGACAGGGTATCAGGTCAGCCCCAGCATTTT. This translates into CSSSLDRVSGQPQHF.

The gene calls are TRBV5-1 and TRBJ2-1; 12 nucleotides line up with TRBD2. CDR3 length: 17 residues. Germline V gene lookup returns CDR1 SGHRS and CDR2 YFSETQ. J lost 6 bases, V lost 2 bases, and 9 bases had no gene match. The CDR3 sequence: CASSLLLAGGPANEQFF. CDR3 nucleotides: TGCGCCAGCAGCTTACTCCTAGCGGGGGGGCCGGCCAATGAGCAGTTCTTC.

This clonotype showed up just a few times. The chain employs TRBV12-3 or TRBV12-4 and TRBJ2-3; 10 bases match TRBD2. The CDR3 runs 15 residues. J was trimmed by 3 bases and V by 5 bases; bases with no gene match: 5. CDR3 amino acids: CASSHPSGGTDTQYF. In DNA form, the CDR3 reads TGTGCCAGCAGTCATCCTAGCGGGGGTACAGATACGCAGTATTTT.

Many counts were recorded for this clonotype. The genes are TRBV29-1 and TRBJ1-2, with 8 bases identical to TRBD1. The CDR3 length is 13 residues. Germline trimming cut 4 bases from V and 2 bases from J; bases unmatched to any gene: 3. The V gene's germline CDR1 is SQVTM and CDR2 ANQGSEA. The CDR3 spells CSVARGQNYGYTF. CDR3 DNA sequence: TGCAGCGTTGCCAGGGGGCAAAACTATGGCTACACCTTC.

This clonotype was seen at least ten times. The chain uses TRBV6-6 and TRBJ2-1, with TRBD2 as a possible D gene (5 bases). Trimming took off 0 bases at V and 4 bases at J, with 7 bases between the two ends. The germline V gene has CDR1 MNHNY and CDR2 SVGAGI (reference sequence). CDR3 size: 14 residues. This CDR3 is CASSYSTNYNEQFF. In DNA, the CDR3 is TGTGCCAGCAGTTACTCGACTAATTACAATGAGCAGTTCTTC.

Only a few counts were recorded for this clonotype. The CDR3 protein is CASSQGAGPWGSDTQYF. The CDR3 DNA is TGCGCCAGCAGCCAAGGAGCGGGACCTTGGGGTTCAGATACGCAGTATTTT. The rearrangement uses TRBV4-1 and TRBJ2-3, with 7 bases fitting TRBD2. The CDR3 contains 17 residues. The germline gives CDR1 MGHRA, CDR2 YSYEKL. V dropped 1 base and J dropped 4; count of bases not matched to a gene: 11.

This clonotype was detected only a few times. The rearrangement uses TRBV5-1 and TRBJ2-3; 13 bases match TRBD2. The V segment lost 3 bases and the J segment 3 bases; nucleotides outside the gene matches: 10. The CDR3 is 18 residues long. Germline-derived CDR1 and CDR2 are SGHRS and YFSETQ. The CDR3 DNA is TGCGCCAGCAGCTCTGGACTAGCGGGGGCGGGTATAACAGATACGCAGTATTTT. Its protein is CASSSGLAGAGITDTQYF.

The chain is built from TRBV7-6 and TRBJ2-3; D tentatively reads TRBD1 or TRBD2 (5 bases each). Trimming pared 1 base from V and 3 bases from J, leaving 11 bases between. The germline CDR1 and CDR2 sequences are SGHVS and FNYEAQ. The CDR3 is 15 amino acids. In DNA, the CDR3 is TGTGCCAGCAGCTTAGAGGGGAGTAGTACAGATACGCAGTATTTT. Residues: CASSLEGSSTDTQYF. The whole variable domain, filled in from reference TRBV7-6 and TRBJ2-3, reads GAGVSQSPRYKVTKRGQDVALRCDPISGHVSLYWYRQALGQGPEFLTYFNYEAQQDKSGLPNDRFSAERPEGSISTLTIQRTEQRDSAMYRCASSLEGSSTDTQYFGPGTRLTVL.

The chain joins TRBV6-6 to TRBJ2-7; D is unclear. Trimming took 3 bases from V and 3 from J, leaving 15 bases between them. Germline-derived CDR1 and CDR2 are MNHNY and SVGAGI (reference sequence). The CDR3 loop spans 15 amino acids. CDR3 in DNA: TGTGCCAGCAGTTATGATCGGCAGGCATTCTACGAGCAGTACTTC. It codes for CASSYDRQAFYEQYF.

The table lists this clonotype with a few counts. The V and J genes are TRBV2 and TRBJ2-4, with D maybe TRBD1 (6 bases). Between the trimmed V and J ends, which lost 4 bases and 1 base, there was a span of 11 bases. The germline V gene has CDR1 SNHLY and CDR2 FYNNEI. The CDR3 is 15 amino acids. As DNA, the CDR3 is TGTGCCAGCAGTGGCGACAGGTTGGCCAAAAACATTCAGTACTTC. Protein: CASSGDRLAKNIQYF.

CDR3 protein: CASRARKAFF. CDR3 DNA sequence: TGTGCCAGCAGGGCCCGAAAAGCTTTCTTT. V and J are TRBV12-3 or TRBV12-4 and TRBJ1-1, with D uncertain. The germline V and J ends were trimmed by 6 bases and 9 bases, with 8 bases remaining between them. The CDR3 covers 10 residues.

The sample holds a few counts of this clonotype. The genes are TRBV6-5 and TRBJ1-2; D not certain. Deletions cut 6 bases from V and 6 bases from J, with 17 bases between. The CDR3 loop spans 14 amino acids. The V gene's germline CDR1 is MNHEY and CDR2 SVGAGI. As DNA, the CDR3 is TGTGCCAGCAGACCTGACGGTAGGCTTAATGGCTACACCTTC. This encodes CASRPDGRLNGYTF.

This clonotype was seen many times. The genes are TRBV18 and TRBJ2-5; D gene ambiguous. V was pared by 8 bases and J by 3 bases, with 10 bases between. The CDR3 has 12 amino acids. Per the germline V gene, CDR1 is KGHSH and CDR2 is LQKENI. The chain's CDR3 is CASSPREETQYF. In DNA form, the CDR3 reads TGTGCCAGCAGCCCAAGGGAAGAGACCCAGTACTTC. The variable domain in full, completed from reference TRBV18 and TRBJ2-5, reads NAGVMQNPRHLVRRRGQEARLRCSPMKGHSHVYWYRQLPEEGLKFMVYLQKENIIDESGMPKERFSAEFPKEGPSILRIQQVVRGDSAAYFCASSPREETQYFGPGTRLLVL.

Concerning this clonotype itself: This likely comes from a read error, as the CDR3 has no conserved phenylalanine or tryptophan at its end. The J gene is TRBJ1-5, the V gene TRBV5-5; D perhaps matches TRBD1 (5 bases). Trimming shortened V by 1 base and J by 9 bases, and 11 bases separated the two germline ends. The CDR3 length is 13 residues. Germline V gene lookup returns CDR1 SGHKS and CDR2 YYEKEE (reference sequence). The CDR3 bases are TGTGCCAGCAGCTTGACTCCGGGGGTGCCCCAGCATTTG. Translated: CASSLTPGVPQHL.

The sample holds a few counts of this clonotype. The V and J genes are TRBV5-1 and TRBJ2-5; possible D gene TRBD1, 6 bases. The CDR3 is 15 amino acids. Trimming took 1 base from V and 5 from J, leaving 15 bases between them. CDR1 is SGHRS, CDR2 YFSETQ, per germline. CDR3 region: CASSLIQGSWETQYF. The DNA for the CDR3 is TGCGCCAGCAGCTTGATCCAGGGGTCATGGGAGACCCAGTACTTC.

This clonotype was seen only a few times. In DNA form, the CDR3 reads TGCAGTGCTAGAGTTGGTGATACGCAGTATTTT. Protein product: CSARVGDTQYF. This chain links TRBV20-1 with TRBJ2-3; no firm D call. CDR3 size: 11 residues. From germline, CDR1 is DFQATT and CDR2 SNEGSKA (reference sequence). The V and J ends lost 1 base and 6 bases respectively, with 5 bases between them.